Presented here are 13 T cell receptor beta chains from one specimen sequenced in a study of CD8+ T cells in alopecia areata. Investigators isolated RNA and reverse transcribed it into cDNA to act as the sequencing template. TCRdb's copy holds only in-frame clones and misses some; the assay was immunoSEQ multiplex PCR. The sample has over 85,000 clones; 35% to 45% are singletons. The specimen was CD4+ T cells sorted from blood. The receptors come from a human donor with alopecia areata.

This clone was detected ten times or more. The chain recombines TRBV14 with TRBJ1-4, with 8 nucleotides matching TRBD1. The CDR3 is 16 residues long. Germline V lookup: CDR1 SGHDN, CDR2 FVKESK. Trimming took 4 bases from V and 3 from J; bases not matched to a gene: 7. This CDR3 is CASSRSGGSANEKLFF. In nucleotides, the CDR3 is TGTGCCAGCAGCCGCTCAGGGGGCTCTGCTAATGAAAAACTGTTTTTT.

This clone was seen more than once but under ten times. CDR3 residues: CSVSNTGSGANVLTF. The CDR3 bases are TGCAGCGTTTCGAACACAGGGTCTGGGGCCAACGTCCTGACTTTC. The chain joins TRBV29-1 to TRBJ2-6, with D maybe TRBD1 (6 bases). The germline V gene has CDR1 SQVTM and CDR2 ANQGSEA. Trimming stripped 5 bases from V and 1 base from J, with 12 bases between. The CDR3 spans 15 residues.

This clone was seen a handful of times. The rearrangement links TRBV30 to TRBJ2-1; D remains unclear. V shed 2 bases and J shed 12 bases, with 11 bases lying between them. The CDR3 extends over 11 amino acids. Germline CDR1 and CDR2: GTSNPN and SVGIG (reference sequence). The CDR3 sequence: CAWSRLAAQFF. CDR3 in DNA: TGTGCCTGGAGTAGACTGGCTGCGCAGTTCTTC.

This CDR3 reads CASSSSGTSGNTQYF. CDR3 nucleotide sequence: TGCGCCAGCAGCTCATCCGGGACTAGCGGAAATACGCAGTATTTT. The chain uses TRBV5-1 and TRBJ2-3; TRBD2 matches at 11 bases. Germline V gives CDR1 SGHRS, CDR2 YFSETQ. V was clipped by 3 bases and J by 7 bases; unmatched bases: 7. The CDR3 runs 15 residues.

This clone has more than one count but fewer than ten. This chain uses TRBV25-1 with TRBJ2-5; no definite D call. CDR3 length equals 15 residues. V lost 4 bases to trimming and J lost 2 bases, with 14 bases between them. The germline CDR1 and CDR2 sequences are MGHDK and SYGVNS. Here the CDR3 reads CASSVTSPLQETQYF. CDR3 DNA: TGTGCCAGCAGTGTTACCTCCCCTCTTCAAGAGACCCAGTACTTC.

This clone was seen a few times. The genes are TRBV14 and TRBJ2-1, with TRBD2 matching 14 bases. The J segment lost 7 bases and the V segment lost 2 bases, leaving 7 bases of the junction unmatched. CDR1 and CDR2 (germline): SGHDN, FVKESK. The CDR3 spans 17 residues. CDR3 DNA sequence: TGTGCCAGCAGCCAATTGGGACTAGCGGGAGCTCGGAATGAGCAGTTCTTC. This translates into CASSQLGLAGARNEQFF.

This rearrangement joins TRBV5-1 to TRBJ1-1, with D uncertain. The germline V gene encodes CDR1 SGHRS and CDR2 YFSETQ. V lost 4 bases, J lost 1 base, and 14 bases lay in between. The CDR3 runs 15 residues. CDR3 region: CASSPPTHSNTEAFF. CDR3 DNA sequence: TGCGCCAGCAGCCCACCAACCCACTCGAACACTGAAGCTTTCTTT.

This rearrangement joins TRBV29-1 to TRBJ1-2, with TRBD1 matching 7 bases. Germline trimming cut 4 bases from V and 8 bases from J; bases unmatched to any gene: 10. This CDR3 contains 13 residues. Germline assignment: CDR1 SQVTM and CDR2 ANQGSEA. The CDR3 spells CSVVPRGRPGYTF. The CDR3 nucleotides read TGCAGCGTTGTTCCCAGGGGGAGACCGGGCTACACCTTC.

This clone came up a few times. This rearrangement joins TRBV9 to TRBJ2-3; D remains unclear. V was pared by 0 bases and J by 5 bases, with 7 bases between. CDR3 length: 13 residues. Germline CDR1 SGDLS, CDR2 YYNGEE. The CDR3 spells CASSVVPGDTQYF. The CDR3 DNA is TGTGCCAGCAGCGTAGTCCCAGGAGATACGCAGTATTTT.

The J gene is TRBJ2-6, the V gene TRBV28; D is perhaps TRBD1 (6 bases). Trimming stripped 3 bases from V and 13 bases from J, with 19 bases between. Germline V gene data show CDR1 as MDHEN and CDR2 as SYDVKM. The CDR3 covers 15 residues. The chain's CDR3 is CASSLPQGPRGVLTF. In DNA, the CDR3 is TGTGCCAGCAGTTTGCCCCAGGGGCCCCGAGGGGTCCTGACTTTC.

The chain combines TRBV6-5 with TRBJ2-5; TRBD1 aligns across 9 bases. Germline V gene sequence: CDR1 MNHEY, CDR2 SVGAGI. The V segment lost 5 bases and the J segment 4 bases; nucleotides outside the gene matches: 8. This CDR3 has 15 amino acids. CDR3 sequence (DNA): TGTGCCAGCAGTCCGGACAGGGGCTGGTCAGAGACCCAGTACTTC. Translation: CASSPDRGWSETQYF.

CDR3 nucleotides: TGTGCCTGGAGTCAAGTCAATCAGCCCCAGCATTTT. Protein product: CAWSQVNQPQHF. The chain is built from TRBV30 and TRBJ1-5; unclear D gene. The germline CDR1 and CDR2 sequences are GTSNPN and SVGIG (reference sequence). The CDR3 is 12 amino acids. Trimming pared 2 bases from V and 3 bases from J, leaving 5 bases between.

This clone was seen a few times. The rearrangement uses TRBV6-5 and TRBJ1-6, with 7 bases lining up with TRBD1. This CDR3 has 14 residues. V lost 0 bases and J lost 9; bases outside the gene matches: 2. Germline CDR1 is MNHEY and CDR2 is SVGAGI. CDR3 amino acids: CASSYSHRGSPLHF. In DNA, the CDR3 is TGTGCCAGCAGTTACTCACACAGGGGTTCACCCCTCCACTTT.